This TCR beta chain is drawn from a study of blood T cell repertoires in COVID-19. Study-level information: Researchers got acute and convalescent COVID-19 samples from the United States, Italy and Spain.

Per the original methods: Amplification from reference gene primers served as the basis for estimated nucleated cell counts. Clones were sequenced by immunoSEQ multiplex PCR, and TCRdb holds only the in-frame ones, with some missing. V and J calls and clone size follow that table, whereas D and trimming were derived from the DNA. The sample records about 210,000 clones, approximately 91% being singletons. What was sequenced was peripheral blood. The sequence was collected from a middle-aged man with acute or convalescent COVID-19.

CDR3 protein: CASSPRGGDGYTF. The CDR3 DNA is TGTGCCAGCTCACCACGGGGGGGAGATGGCTACACCTTC. The gene calls are TRBV18 and TRBJ1-2; possibly TRBD1 for D (5 bases). The CDR3 length is 13 residues. Germline V lookup: CDR1 KGHSH, CDR2 LQKENI. V dropped 1 base and J dropped 6 bases, with 9 bases sitting between them.